This TCR beta chain is from a study of cytomegalovirus exposure and HLA in healthy donors. General study results and limits: The study recorded more than 150 TCR beta chains that were cytomegalovirus-associated. Most of the CMV-associated TCR beta chains (in a later analysis) appeared to be HLA-restricted.

PCR involved 60 Vbeta and 13 Jbeta primers. Profiled with immunoSEQ multiplex PCR; TCRdb holds only in-frame clones, not every one. Among about 170,000 clones listed, just over 75% were seen once. CDR1 and CDR2 from the germline V gene are MGHDK and SYGVNS. V gave up 2 bases and J gave up 5 bases; unmatched junction bases: 3. CDR3 length equals 14 residues. To note about this clone: Its cognate antigen is unknown.

This sequence originates from a woman aged 25 to 45 in good health and CMV-seropositive. The source material was PBMCs. V and J are TRBV25-1 and TRBJ2-3; TRBD2 matches 8 bases. The CDR3 region is CASSEAGGLDTQYF. CDR3 nucleotides: TGTGCCAGCAGTGAAGCGGGGGGTCTAGATACGCAGTATTTT.